This T cell receptor beta chain was obtained from a study of T-cell memory formation after mild COVID-19. TCR alpha and TCR beta cDNA libraries with sample barcodes and UMIs came from 5'RACE using constant-segment primers. MiXCR was run by TCRdb on the 5' RACE reads, yielding one entry per CDR3 protein. The data hold about 110,000 distinct CDR3 sequences, with about 15% observed a single time. This CDR3 comprises 17 residues. Germline assignment: CDR1 LGHDT and CDR2 YNNKEL (reference sequence). V shed 0 bases, J shed 6 bases, and the junction held 12 bases outside the gene matches. This clonotype has just a few counts. Its antigen is as yet unknown. Study-wide results and caveats: Cross-reactive memory appears to have joined, as suggested by some responding clones showing up in pre-infection memory. Clones contracting over day 15 to 85 were CD4/CD8 balanced, with later expanders leaning CD4+.

The chain employs TRBV3-1 and TRBJ2-7, with TRBD1 identical over 9 bases. The sample taken for sequencing was PBMCs or a T cell subset sorted from them (not recorded which). This TCR came from an adult woman who had mild COVID-19 (a few samples of this study predate the infection). Cell type and time point are not known. The CDR3 loop reads CASSQETLGQGYAEQYF. The CDR3 DNA reads TGTGCCAGCAGCCAAGAGACGCTAGGACAGGGGTACGCCGAGCAGTACTTC.